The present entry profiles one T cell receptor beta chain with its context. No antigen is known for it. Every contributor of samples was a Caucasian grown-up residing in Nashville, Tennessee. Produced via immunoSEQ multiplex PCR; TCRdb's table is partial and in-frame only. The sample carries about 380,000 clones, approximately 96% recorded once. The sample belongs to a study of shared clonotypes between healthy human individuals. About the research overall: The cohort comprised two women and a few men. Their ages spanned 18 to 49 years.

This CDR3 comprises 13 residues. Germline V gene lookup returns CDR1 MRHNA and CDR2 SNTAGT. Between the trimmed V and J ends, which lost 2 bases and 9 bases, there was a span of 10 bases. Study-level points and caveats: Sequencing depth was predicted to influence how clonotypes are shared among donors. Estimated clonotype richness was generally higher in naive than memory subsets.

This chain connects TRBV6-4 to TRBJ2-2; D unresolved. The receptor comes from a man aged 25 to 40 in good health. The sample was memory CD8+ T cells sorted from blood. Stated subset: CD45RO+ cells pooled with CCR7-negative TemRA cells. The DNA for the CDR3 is TGTGCCAGCAGTGACCCCGGACGTAGGGAGCTGTTTTTT. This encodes CASSDPGRRELFF.